This T cell receptor (beta chain) is from a study of Graves' ophthalmopathy and Graves' hyperthyroidism. Looking at the study overall: Before any treatment, peripheral blood was taken at the initial diagnosis. Broader study findings: The 13-signature model separated ophthalmopathy from stable hyperthyroidism at around 86% sensitivity and about 80% specificity.

The J segment lost 1 base and the V segment lost 6 bases, leaving 6 bases of the junction unmatched. There are 16 residues in the CDR3. In germline, CDR1 is SGHTA, CDR2 FQGNSA. Pregnancy or lactation, uncontrolled infections and other autoimmune diseases were grounds for excluding patients. PBMCs had their origin in fresh peripheral blood (more than 9.5 ml). The TCR beta CDR3 regions underwent amplification from RNA transcripts. The library came from an HTBI-primed first-round RT-PCR and a second-round multiplex PCR. Each CDR3 protein is one row after TCRdb ran MiXCR on the multiplex PCR reads. There are around 340,000 distinct CDR3 sequences in the sample; under 20% occur only once, and roughly an eighth lies in the top ten. This clonotype was observed at least ten times. The target antigen is unknown.

The chain employs TRBV7-2 and TRBJ2-5; 12 nucleotides agree with TRBD1. Sequencing was performed on peripheral blood. The clonotype originates from an adult man with Graves' ophthalmopathy. As DNA, the CDR3 is TGTGCCAGCAGTCGAGGGACAGGGGGCCTCCAAGAGACCCAGTACTTC. Its translation is CASSRGTGGLQETQYF.